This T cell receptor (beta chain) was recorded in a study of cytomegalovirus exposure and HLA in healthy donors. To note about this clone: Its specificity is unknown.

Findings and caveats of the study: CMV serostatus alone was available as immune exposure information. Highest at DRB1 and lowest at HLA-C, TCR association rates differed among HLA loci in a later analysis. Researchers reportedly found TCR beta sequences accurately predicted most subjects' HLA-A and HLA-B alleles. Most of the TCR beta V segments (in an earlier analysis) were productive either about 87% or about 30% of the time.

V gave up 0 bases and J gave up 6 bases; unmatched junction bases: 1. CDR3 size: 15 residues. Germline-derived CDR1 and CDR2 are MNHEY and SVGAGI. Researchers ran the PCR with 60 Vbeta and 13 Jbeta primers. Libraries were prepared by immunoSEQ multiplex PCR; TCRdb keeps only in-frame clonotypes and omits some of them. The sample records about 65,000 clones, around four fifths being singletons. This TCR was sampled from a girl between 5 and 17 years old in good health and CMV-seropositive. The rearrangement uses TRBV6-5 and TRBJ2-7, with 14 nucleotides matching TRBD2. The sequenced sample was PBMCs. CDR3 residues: CASSYSGLAGAEQYF. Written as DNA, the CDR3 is TGTGCCAGCAGTTACTCGGGACTAGCGGGAGCCGAGCAGTACTTC.